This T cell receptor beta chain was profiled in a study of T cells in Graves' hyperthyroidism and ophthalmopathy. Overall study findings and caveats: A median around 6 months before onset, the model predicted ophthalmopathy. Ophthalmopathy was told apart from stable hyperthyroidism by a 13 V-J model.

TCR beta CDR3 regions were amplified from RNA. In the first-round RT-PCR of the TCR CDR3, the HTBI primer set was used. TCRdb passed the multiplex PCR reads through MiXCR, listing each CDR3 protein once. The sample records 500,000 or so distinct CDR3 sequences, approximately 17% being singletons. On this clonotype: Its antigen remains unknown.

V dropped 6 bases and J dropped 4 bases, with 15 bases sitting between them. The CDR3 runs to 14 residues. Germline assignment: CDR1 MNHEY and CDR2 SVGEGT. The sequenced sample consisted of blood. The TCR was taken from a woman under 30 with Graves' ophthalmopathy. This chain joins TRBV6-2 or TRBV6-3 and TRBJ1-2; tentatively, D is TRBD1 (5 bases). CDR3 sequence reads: CASRVRGDRYGYTF. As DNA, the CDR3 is TGTGCCAGCAGGGTCCGAGGGGACCGCTATGGCTACACCTTC.